This passage covers 12 T cell receptor beta chains from one sample sequenced in a study of shared clonotypes between healthy human individuals. CD45RO-negative, CCR7-selected cells formed the naive CD8 fraction, which excluded terminally differentiated effector memory CD45RA+ cells. Sequencing used immunoSEQ multiplex PCR; TCRdb keeps in-frame clones, though not all of them. The sample carries roughly 2,000,000 clones, about 95% recorded once. Sequenced sample: naive CD8+ T cells sorted from blood. The receptors were sampled from a man between 18 and 35 years old in good health.

Concerning this clone: This specimen includes other DNA sequences encoding the same CDR3. This rearrangement joins TRBV28 to TRBJ2-7, with 8 bases aligning to TRBD1. Trimming at V came to 3 bases and at J to 2 bases, leaving 3 bases not matched to a gene. This CDR3 has 14 residues. Per the germline V gene, CDR1 is MDHEN and CDR2 is SYDVKM. The CDR3 DNA sequence: TGTGCCAGCAGTTTTGTGACAGGGGCCTACGAGCAGTACTTC. Its translation is CASSFVTGAYEQYF.

Points on this clone: The same CDR3 is also encoded by other DNA sequences in this sample. The chain carries TRBV7-6 and TRBJ2-7; 9 bases agree with TRBD1. CDR3 length: 14 amino acids. Germline lookup yields CDR1 SGHVS and CDR2 FNYEAQ. V shed 1 base and J 3 bases; nucleotides not matched to a gene: 1. CDR3 sequence: CASSLGTGVYEQYF. Here the CDR3 DNA reads TGTGCCAGCAGCTTAGGGACAGGGGTCTACGAGCAGTACTTC.

The rearrangement uses TRBV14 and TRBJ2-2; 11 bases map to TRBD2. The CDR3 contains 17 residues. Germline V CDR1 and CDR2: SGHDN, FVKESK. The V and J ends lost 4 bases and 0 bases, in that order; junction bases with no gene match: 4. The CDR3 here is CASSPTSGEANTGELFF. In DNA, the CDR3 is TGTGCCAGCAGCCCGACTAGCGGGGAAGCGAACACCGGGGAGCTGTTTTTT.

This clone has only one observation. V usage is TRBV11-2 and J usage is TRBJ1-3; the D gene is possibly TRBD1 (6 bases). Per germline, CDR1 SGHAT and CDR2 FQNNGV. Trimming cost V 3 bases and J 4 bases, with 22 bases left between them. The CDR3 consists of 18 residues. DNA of the CDR3: TGTGCCAGCAGCTTCACCCTAGCGGGGGCAGTCGGCGGAAACACCATATATTTT. This encodes CASSFTLAGAVGGNTIYF.

CDR3 nucleotide sequence: TGTGCCTTTGATGTAGGGGTTAATGACAATGAGCAGTTCTTC. Residues: CAFDVGVNDNEQFF. The chain couples TRBV30 to TRBJ2-1, with a possible D match to TRBD1 (5 bases). The V gene's germline CDR1 is GTSNPN and CDR2 SVGIG (reference sequence). V gave up 7 bases and J gave up 5 bases, with 18 bases separating them. CDR3 length equals 14 residues.

V gene TRBV27 combines with J gene TRBJ2-7; weak D call: TRBD2 (6 bases). Trimming left V 5 bases short and J 4 bases short, with 12 bases between. From germline, CDR1 is MNHEY and CDR2 SMNVEV (reference sequence). The CDR3 is 13 residues long. The CDR3 DNA is TGTGCCAGCAGTACGGGACTCTTTTACGAGCAGTACTTC. Amino acids: CASSTGLFYEQYF.

The gene calls are TRBV27 and TRBJ2-2; D possibly corresponds to TRBD2 (7 bases). V shed 5 bases and J shed 4 bases, with 20 bases lying between them. This CDR3 is built from 17 residues. Germline V gene data show CDR1 as MNHEY and CDR2 as SMNVEV (reference sequence). The CDR3 nucleotides read TGTGCCAGCAGTAACTATCCAGGGGAGGGTAGCACCGGGGAGCTGTTTTTT. This encodes CASSNYPGEGSTGELFF.

V gene TRBV4-3 combines with J gene TRBJ2-7; a possible D gene is TRBD1 (5 bases). Germline-derived CDR1 and CDR2 are LGHNA and YSLEER. Trimming left V 3 bases short and J 1 base short, with 16 bases between. The CDR3 covers 16 residues. DNA of the CDR3: TGCGCCAGCAGCCAGAAGACAGCCCAGATATCCTACGAGCAGTACTTC. It yields the protein CASSQKTAQISYEQYF.

The rearrangement uses TRBV28 and TRBJ1-1; TRBD1 matches 8 bases. Germline assignment: CDR1 MDHEN and CDR2 SYDVKM. Trimming took 5 bases from V and 6 from J; bases not matched to a gene: 17. The CDR3 covers 17 residues. In DNA, the CDR3 is TGTGCCAGCAGTCGATCAACGAAACCGGGCAGGGGGCCTGAAGCTTTCTTT. As protein: CASSRSTKPGRGPEAFF.

The rearrangement joins TRBV4-1 to TRBJ2-5, with TRBD1 identical over 8 bases. The CDR3 covers 15 residues. Losses at the gene ends were 4 bases for V and 5 bases for J; bases not matched to a gene: 9. Germline V gene data show CDR1 as MGHRA and CDR2 as YSYEKL. This CDR3 is CASSPEPGGDETQYF. The CDR3 DNA reads as TGCGCCAGCAGCCCAGAGCCAGGGGGCGATGAGACCCAGTACTTC.

The chain recombines TRBV11-2 with TRBJ1-4; unclear D gene. The CDR3 runs to 12 residues. V dropped 6 bases and J dropped 8 bases, with 10 bases sitting between them. Germline V gene lookup returns CDR1 SGHAT and CDR2 FQNNGV. The CDR3 sequence is CASRRSGEKLFF. As DNA, the CDR3 is TGTGCCAGCAGACGTTCCGGGGAAAAACTGTTTTTT.

The chain couples TRBV13 to TRBJ1-2; D not certain. The germline V gene has CDR1 PRHDT and CDR2 FYEKMQ (reference sequence). The CDR3 covers 14 residues. V dropped 0 bases and J dropped 1 base, with 6 bases sitting between them. CDR3 protein: CASSLGGDNYGYTF. The CDR3 DNA sequence: TGTGCCAGCAGCTTAGGAGGAGATAACTATGGCTACACCTTC.